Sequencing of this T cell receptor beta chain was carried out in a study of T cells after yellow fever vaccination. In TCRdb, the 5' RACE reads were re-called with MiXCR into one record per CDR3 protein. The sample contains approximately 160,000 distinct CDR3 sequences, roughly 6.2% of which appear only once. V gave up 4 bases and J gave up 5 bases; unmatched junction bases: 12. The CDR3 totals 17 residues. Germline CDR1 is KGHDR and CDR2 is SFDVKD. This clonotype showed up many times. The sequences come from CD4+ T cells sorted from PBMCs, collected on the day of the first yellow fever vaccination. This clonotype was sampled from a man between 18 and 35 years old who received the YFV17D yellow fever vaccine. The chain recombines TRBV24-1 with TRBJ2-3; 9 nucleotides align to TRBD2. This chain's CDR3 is CATSEGRLAATLDTQYF. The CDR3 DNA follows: TGTGCCACCAGTGAGGGGCGACTAGCGGCGACCTTAGATACGCAGTATTTT.